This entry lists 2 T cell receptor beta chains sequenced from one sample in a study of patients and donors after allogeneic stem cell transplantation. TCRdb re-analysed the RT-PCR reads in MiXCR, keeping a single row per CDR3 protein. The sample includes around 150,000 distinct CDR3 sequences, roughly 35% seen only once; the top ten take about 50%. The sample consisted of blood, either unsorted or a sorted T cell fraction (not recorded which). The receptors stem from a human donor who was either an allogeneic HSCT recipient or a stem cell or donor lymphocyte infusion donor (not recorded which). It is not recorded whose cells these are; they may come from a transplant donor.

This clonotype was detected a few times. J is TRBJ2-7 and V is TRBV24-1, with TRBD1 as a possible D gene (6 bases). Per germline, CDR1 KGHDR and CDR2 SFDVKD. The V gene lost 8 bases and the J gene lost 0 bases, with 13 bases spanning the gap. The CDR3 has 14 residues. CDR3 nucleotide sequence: TGTGCCACCATGGACAGTTCAAGCTCCTACGAGCAGTACTTC. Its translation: CATMDSSSSYEQYF.

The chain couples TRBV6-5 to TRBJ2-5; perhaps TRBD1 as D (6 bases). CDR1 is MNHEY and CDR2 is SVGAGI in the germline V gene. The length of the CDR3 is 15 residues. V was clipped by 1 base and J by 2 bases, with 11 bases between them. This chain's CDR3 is CASSYFPGVQETQYF. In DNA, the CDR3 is TGTGCCAGCAGTTACTTTCCAGGGGTTCAAGAGACCCAGTACTTC.